Reported below is one T cell receptor (beta chain). This sample is part of a study of T-cell reconstitution after alpha-beta-depleted transplantation in children. TCRbeta library construction was performed incorporating unique molecular identifiers. TCRdb re-derived calls from the PCR reads in MiXCR, one entry per CDR3 protein. The table shows about 640,000 distinct CDR3 sequences, with approximately 16% occurring only once. Germline values: CDR1 MNHEY, CDR2 SVGAGI. This CDR3 comprises 14 residues. The germline V and J ends were trimmed by 0 bases and 4 bases, with 7 bases remaining between them. Sequencing used PBMCs from the stem cell graft donor, obtained from the stem cell graft. This TCR came from a human donor who donated a stem cell graft to a child with acute myeloid leukemia. The rearrangement links TRBV6-5 to TRBJ1-5; D unresolved. The CDR3 region is CASSYSTGNQPQHF. The CDR3 nucleotides read TGTGCCAGCAGTTACTCGACGGGGAATCAGCCCCAGCATTTT.